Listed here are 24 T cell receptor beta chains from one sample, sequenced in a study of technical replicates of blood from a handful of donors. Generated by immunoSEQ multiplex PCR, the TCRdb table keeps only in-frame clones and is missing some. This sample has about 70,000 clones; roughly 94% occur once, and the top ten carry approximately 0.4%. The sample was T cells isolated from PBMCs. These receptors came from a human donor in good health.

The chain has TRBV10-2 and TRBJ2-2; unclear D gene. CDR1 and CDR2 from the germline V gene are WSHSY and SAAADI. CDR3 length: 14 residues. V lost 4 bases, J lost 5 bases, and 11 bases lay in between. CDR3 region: CASSVNYYTGELFF. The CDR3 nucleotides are TGCGCCAGCAGTGTGAATTACTATACCGGGGAGCTGTTTTTT.

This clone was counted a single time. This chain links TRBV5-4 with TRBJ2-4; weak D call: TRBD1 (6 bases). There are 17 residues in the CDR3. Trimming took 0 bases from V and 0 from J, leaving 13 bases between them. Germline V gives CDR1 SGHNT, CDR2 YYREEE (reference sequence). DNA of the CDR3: TGTGCCAGCAGCTTGGCTCGGGACACCCTAGCCAAAAACATTCAGTACTTC. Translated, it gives CASSLARDTLAKNIQYF.

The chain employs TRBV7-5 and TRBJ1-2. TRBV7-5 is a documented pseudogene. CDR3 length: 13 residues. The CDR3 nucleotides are TGTGCCCCCGCCGGGGGGGGGAACTATGGCTACACCTTC. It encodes CAPAGGGNYGYTF.

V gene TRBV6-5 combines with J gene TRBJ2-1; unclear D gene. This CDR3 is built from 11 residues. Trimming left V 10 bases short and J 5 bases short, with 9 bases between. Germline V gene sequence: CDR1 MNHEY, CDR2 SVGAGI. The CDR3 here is CATISHNEQFF. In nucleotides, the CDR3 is TGTGCCACCATTTCCCACAATGAGCAGTTCTTC.

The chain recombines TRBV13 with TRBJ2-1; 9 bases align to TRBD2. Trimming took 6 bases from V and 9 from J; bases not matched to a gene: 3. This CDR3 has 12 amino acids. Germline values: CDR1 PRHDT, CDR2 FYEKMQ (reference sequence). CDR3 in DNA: TGTGCCAGCAGTCCAGCGGGAGGTGAGCAGTTCTTC. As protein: CASSPAGGEQFF.

The CDR3 region is CASSVDQGRSSGNTIYF. The CDR3 nucleotides read TGTGCCAGCAGCGTAGACCAGGGCAGGAGCTCTGGAAACACCATATATTTT. The rearrangement joins TRBV9 to TRBJ1-3, with D tentatively TRBD1 (5 bases). Between the trimmed V and J ends, which lost 0 bases and 0 bases, there was a span of 13 bases. The CDR3 sequence is 17 residues long. Germline CDR1 and CDR2: SGDLS and YYNGEE. The full variable domain, rest sourced from reference TRBV9 and TRBJ1-3, is DSGVTQTPKHLITATGQRVTLRCSPRSGDLSVYWYQQSLDQGLQFLIQYYNGEERAKGNILERFSAQQFPDLHSELNLSSLELGDSALYFCASSVDQGRSSGNTIYFGEGSWLTVV.

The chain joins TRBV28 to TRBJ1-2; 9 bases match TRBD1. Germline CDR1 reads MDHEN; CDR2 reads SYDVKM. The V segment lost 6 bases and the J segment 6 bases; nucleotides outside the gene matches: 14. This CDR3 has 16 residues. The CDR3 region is CASRLEGTGGLDGYTF. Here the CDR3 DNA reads TGTGCCAGCAGATTAGAAGGAACAGGGGGCTTAGATGGCTACACCTTC.

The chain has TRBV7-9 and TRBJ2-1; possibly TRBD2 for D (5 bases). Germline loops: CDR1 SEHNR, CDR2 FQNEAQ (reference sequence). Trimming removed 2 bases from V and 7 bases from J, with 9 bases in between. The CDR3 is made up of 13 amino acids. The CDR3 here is CASSLSGGNEQFF. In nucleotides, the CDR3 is TGTGCCAGCAGCTTAAGTGGCGGGAATGAGCAGTTCTTC.

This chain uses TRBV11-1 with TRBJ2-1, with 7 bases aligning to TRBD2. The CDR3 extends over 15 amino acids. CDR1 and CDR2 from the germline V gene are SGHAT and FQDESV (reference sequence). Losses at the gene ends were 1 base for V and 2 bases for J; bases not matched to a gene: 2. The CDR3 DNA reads TGTGCCAGCAGCTTAGGAGCGGGGACCTACAATGAGCAGTTCTTC. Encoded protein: CASSLGAGTYNEQFF.

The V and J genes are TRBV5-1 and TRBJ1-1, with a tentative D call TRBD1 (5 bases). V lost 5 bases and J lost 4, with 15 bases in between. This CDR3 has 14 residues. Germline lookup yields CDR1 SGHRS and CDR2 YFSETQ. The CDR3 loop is CASSRWGVGTEAFF. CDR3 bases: TGCGCCAGCAGTCGCTGGGGGGTTGGCACTGAAGCTTTCTTT.

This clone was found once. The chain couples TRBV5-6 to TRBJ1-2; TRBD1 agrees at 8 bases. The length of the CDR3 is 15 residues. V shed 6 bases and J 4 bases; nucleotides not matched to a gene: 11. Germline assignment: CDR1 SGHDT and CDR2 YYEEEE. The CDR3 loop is CASTMTGVFIYGYTF. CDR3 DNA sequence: TGTGCCAGCACCATGACAGGGGTTTTCATCTATGGCTACACCTTC.

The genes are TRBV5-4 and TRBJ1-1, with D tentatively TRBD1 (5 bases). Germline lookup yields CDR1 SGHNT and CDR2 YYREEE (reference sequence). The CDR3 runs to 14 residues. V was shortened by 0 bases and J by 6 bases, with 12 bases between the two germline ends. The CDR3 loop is CASSLEGYRAEAFF. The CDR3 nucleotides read TGTGCCAGCAGCTTGGAGGGGTATCGGGCTGAAGCTTTCTTT.

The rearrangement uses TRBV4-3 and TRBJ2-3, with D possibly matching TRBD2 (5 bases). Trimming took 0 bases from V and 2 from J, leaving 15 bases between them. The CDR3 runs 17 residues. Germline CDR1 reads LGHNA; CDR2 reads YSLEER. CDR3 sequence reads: CASSQDRSPAVTDTQYF. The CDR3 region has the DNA TGCGCCAGCAGCCAAGATAGAAGTCCAGCGGTCACAGATACGCAGTATTTT.

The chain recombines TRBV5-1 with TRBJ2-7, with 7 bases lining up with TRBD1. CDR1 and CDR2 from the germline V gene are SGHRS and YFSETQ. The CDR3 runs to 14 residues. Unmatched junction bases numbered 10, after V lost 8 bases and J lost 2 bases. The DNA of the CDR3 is TGCGCCAGTTACAGGGGTTTTGGTCCCTACGAGCAGTACTTC. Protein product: CASYRGFGPYEQYF.

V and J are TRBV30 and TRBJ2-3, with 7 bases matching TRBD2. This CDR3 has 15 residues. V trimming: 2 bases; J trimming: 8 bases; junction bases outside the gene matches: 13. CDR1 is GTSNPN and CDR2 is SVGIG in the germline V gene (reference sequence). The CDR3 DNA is TGTGCCTGGAGTTTAGAGTGGGCGTCGGGGGGTACGCAGTATTTT. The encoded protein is CAWSLEWASGGTQYF.

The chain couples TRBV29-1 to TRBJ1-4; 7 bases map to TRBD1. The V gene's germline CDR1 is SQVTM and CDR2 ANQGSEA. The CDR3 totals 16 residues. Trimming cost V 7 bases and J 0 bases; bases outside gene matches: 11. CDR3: CSAANTGDPTNEKLFF. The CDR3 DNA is TGCAGCGCCGCAAATACAGGGGACCCAACTAATGAAAAACTGTTTTTT.

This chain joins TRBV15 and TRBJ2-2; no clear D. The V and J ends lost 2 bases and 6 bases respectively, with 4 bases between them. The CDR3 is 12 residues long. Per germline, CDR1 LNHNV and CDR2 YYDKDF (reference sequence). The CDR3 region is CATSRYSGELFF. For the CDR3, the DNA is TGTGCCACCAGCAGATATTCCGGGGAGCTGTTTTTT.

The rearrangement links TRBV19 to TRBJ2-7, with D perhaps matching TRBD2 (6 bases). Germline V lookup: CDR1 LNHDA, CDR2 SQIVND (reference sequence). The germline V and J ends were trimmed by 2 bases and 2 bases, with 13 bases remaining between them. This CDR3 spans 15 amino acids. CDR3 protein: CASSIPGVGTYEQYF. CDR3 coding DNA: TGTGCCAGTAGTATACCGGGAGTTGGGACCTACGAGCAGTACTTC.

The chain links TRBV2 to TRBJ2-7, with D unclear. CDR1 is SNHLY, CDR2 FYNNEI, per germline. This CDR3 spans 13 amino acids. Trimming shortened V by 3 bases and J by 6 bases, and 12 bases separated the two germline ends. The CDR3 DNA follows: TGTGCCAGCAGTGAGCCAGAACACATCGAGCAGTACTTC. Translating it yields CASSEPEHIEQYF.

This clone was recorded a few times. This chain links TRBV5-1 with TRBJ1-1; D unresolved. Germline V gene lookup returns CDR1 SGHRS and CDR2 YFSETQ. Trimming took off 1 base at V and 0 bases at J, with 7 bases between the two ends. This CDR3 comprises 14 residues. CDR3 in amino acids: CASSLREMNTEAFF. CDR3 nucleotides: TGCGCCAGCAGCTTGCGGGAAATGAACACTGAAGCTTTCTTT.

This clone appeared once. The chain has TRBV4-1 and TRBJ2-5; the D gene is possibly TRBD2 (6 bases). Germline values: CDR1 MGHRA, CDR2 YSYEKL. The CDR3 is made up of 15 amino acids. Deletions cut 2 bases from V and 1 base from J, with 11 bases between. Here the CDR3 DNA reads TGCGCCAGCAGCCAACTAGCGTTCACCCAAGAGACCCAGTACTTC. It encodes CASSQLAFTQETQYF.

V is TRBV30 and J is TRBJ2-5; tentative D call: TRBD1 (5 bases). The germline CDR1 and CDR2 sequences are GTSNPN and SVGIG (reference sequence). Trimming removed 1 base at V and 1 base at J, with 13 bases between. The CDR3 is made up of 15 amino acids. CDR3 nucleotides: TGTGCCTGGAGTGGTGACAGTGGGCCCCAAGAGACCCAGTACTTC. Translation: CAWSGDSGPQETQYF.

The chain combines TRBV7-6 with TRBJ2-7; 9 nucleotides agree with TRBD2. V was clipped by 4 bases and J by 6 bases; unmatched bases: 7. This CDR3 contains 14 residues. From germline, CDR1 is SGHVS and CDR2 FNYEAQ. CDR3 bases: TGTGCCAGCAGCTCCCTAGCGGGACAAAGCGAGCAGTACTTC. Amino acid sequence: CASSSLAGQSEQYF.

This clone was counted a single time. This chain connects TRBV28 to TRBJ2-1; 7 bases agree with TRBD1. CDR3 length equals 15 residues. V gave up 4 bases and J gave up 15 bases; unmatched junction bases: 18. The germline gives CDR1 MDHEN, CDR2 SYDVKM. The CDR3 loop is CASSSDRVINGQWFF. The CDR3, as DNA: TGTGCCAGCAGTTCCGACAGGGTAATAAATGGGCAGTGGTTCTTC.